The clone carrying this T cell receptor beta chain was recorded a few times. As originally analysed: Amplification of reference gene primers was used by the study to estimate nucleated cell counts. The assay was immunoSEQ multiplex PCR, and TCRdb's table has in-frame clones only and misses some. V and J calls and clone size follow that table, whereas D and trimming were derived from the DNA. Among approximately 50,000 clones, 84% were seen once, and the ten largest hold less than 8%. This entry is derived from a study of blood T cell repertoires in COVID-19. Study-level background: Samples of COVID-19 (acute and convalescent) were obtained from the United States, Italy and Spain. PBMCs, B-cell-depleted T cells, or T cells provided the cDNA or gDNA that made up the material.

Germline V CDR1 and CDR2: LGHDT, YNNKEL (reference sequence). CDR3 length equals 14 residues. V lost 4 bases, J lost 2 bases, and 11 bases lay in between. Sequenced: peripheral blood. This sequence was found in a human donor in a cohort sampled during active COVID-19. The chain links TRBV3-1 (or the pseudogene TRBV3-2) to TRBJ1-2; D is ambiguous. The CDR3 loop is CASSLSYSNYGYTF. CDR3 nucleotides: TGTGCCAGCAGCCTTTCCTACTCCAACTATGGCTACACCTTC.